The sequence of this T cell receptor beta chain was determined in a study of monozygotic twins with inflammatory bowel disease. Notes on the study in general: Repertoire similarity was not found to differ between concordant and discordant twins, possibly from limited power. On the inverse Simpson index, IBD patients scored lower for TCRbeta diversity than healthy co-twins.

Concerning this clonotype itself: Antigen unknown.

TCRdb reprocessed the 5' RACE reads and reports one entry per CDR3 protein, with no DNA. The sample's table shows fewer than 400,000 distinct CDR3 sequences. CDR1 is SEHNR, CDR2 FQNEAQ, per germline (reference sequence). There are 15 residues in the CDR3. The sequenced material came from blood. The gene calls are TRBV7-9 and TRBJ1-5; TCRdb's D gene call, TRBD1, goes unchecked for lack of DNA. This TCR derives from a human donor with ulcerative colitis or Crohn's disease, or a healthy co-twin of an affected twin (not recorded which). The CDR3 here is CASSLGTGAVQPQHF.